This T cell receptor beta chain was sequenced in a study of spatial heterogeneity in lung cancer. As for the study in general: TCR and UMI combinations that were unique each appeared, on average, more than ten times in raw reads. Findings and limits, study-wide: Resection blood, more than follow-up blood, showed ubiquitous expanded tumor TCRs.

Indicated time point: sample taken at primary tumor resection. Tumor, nontumor lung or frozen PBMC supplied whole RNA that was sequenced unsorted. Unique molecular identifiers, one per molecule, were present on every TCR cDNA molecule. TCRdb re-called the 5' RACE reads with MiXCR, one entry per CDR3 protein. In the table there are 89,000 or so distinct CDR3 sequences, approximately 21% of which are singletons. This clonotype was seen repeatedly, ten times or more. Its antigen is still unknown. Trimming pared 0 bases from V and 1 base from J, leaving 7 bases between. CDR1 is SEHNR and CDR2 is FQNEAQ in the germline V gene (reference sequence). The CDR3 has 14 residues.

The sequenced sample was PBMCs, obtained at surgery. This TCR derives from a male donor with early-stage non-small cell lung cancer. The chain carries TRBV7-9 and TRBJ2-7; D is uncertain. In nucleotides, the CDR3 is TGTGCCAGCAGCTTAGCAGGCCTATCCTACGAGCAGTACTTC. This codes for CASSLAGLSYEQYF.